These T cell receptor beta chains were read from a single sample in a study of T cells after yellow fever vaccination. From the 5' RACE reads, TCRdb called clonotypes with MiXCR, one entry per CDR3 protein. There are about 160,000 distinct CDR3 sequences in the sample; 6% to 7.5% occur only once, and approximately 2.5% lies in the top ten. Sequencing used CD4+ T cells sorted from PBMCs, obtained 4 to 5 days after the first yellow fever vaccination. The receptors shown here come from a young man who received the YFV17D yellow fever vaccine. CDR3s include the opening cysteine and the closing phenylalanine or tryptophan. D genes are given only for firm matches. Clone size is not always given. Where it is, it says once, few, many or a class for expanded clones.

cdr3_length j_call v_call clone_size d_call cdr3_aa cdr3_nt
12 TRBJ1-3 TRBV29-1 many - CSVEGQGNTIYF TGCAGCGTTGAAGGGCAGGGAAACACCATATATTTT
12 TRBJ2-4 TRBV6-5 many TRBD1 CASSTQGYIQYF TGTGCCAGCAGCACACAGGGGTACATTCAGTACTTC
13 TRBJ1-2 TRBV5-1 many TRBD1 CASRGQGAPGYTF TGCGCCAGCCGAGGGCAGGGGGCTCCTGGCTACACCTTC
14 TRBJ1-1 TRBV12-3/TRBV12-4 - - CASSLADRWGEAFF TGTGCCAGCAGTTTAGCCGACAGGTGGGGTGAAGCTTTCTTT
18 TRBJ2-3 TRBV11-2 few - CASSLGARSLGSSDTQYF TGTGCCAGCAGCTTGGGGGCGCGGTCGTTGGGGTCGTCTGATACGCAGTATTTT
17 TRBJ2-1 TRBV3-1 many TRBD1 CASSQAGTGGSSGEQFF TGTGCCAGCAGCCAGGCCGGGACAGGGGGGTCAAGTGGTGAGCAGTTCTTC
16 TRBJ1-3 TRBV20-1 many - CSARDPLQGPGNTIYF TGCAGTGCTAGAGATCCCCTGCAGGGGCCTGGAAACACCATATATTTT
16 TRBJ1-5 TRBV11-2 few - CASSFSTALSNQPQHF TGTGCCAGCAGCTTCTCGACAGCCCTAAGCAATCAGCCCCAGCATTTT
13 TRBJ1-1 TRBV20-1 many - CSARASRTIQAFF TGCAGTGCTAGAGCCTCAAGGACAATTCAAGCTTTCTTT
15 TRBJ2-5 TRBV7-2 many TRBD1 CASSTNRGPEETQYF TGTGCCAGCAGCACCAACAGGGGGCCGGAGGAGACCCAGTACTTC
14 TRBJ1-5 TRBV5-1 - - CASSLDGGEQPQHF TGCGCCAGCAGCTTGGACGGGGGGGAGCAGCCCCAGCATTTT
16 TRBJ2-1 TRBV4-3 few TRBD2 CASSQAGGDRYNEQFF TGCGCCAGCAGCCAAGCCGGGGGGGACCGCTACAATGAGCAGTTCTTC
14 TRBJ2-1 TRBV18 few - CASSPRSLWDEQFF TGTGCCAGCTCACCACGGTCTCTGTGGGATGAGCAGTTCTTC
16 TRBJ1-2 TRBV4-1 many - CASSQGGGGAIYGYTF TGCGCCAGCAGCCAAGGAGGCGGGGGCGCCATCTATGGCTACACCTTC
12 TRBJ1-2 TRBV12-3/TRBV12-4 - - CASSLGRSGYTF TGTGCCAGCAGTTTGGGCAGGAGTGGCTACACCTTC
17 TRBJ1-1 TRBV6-8 many - CASSYLFVGGGDTEAFF TGTGCCAGCAGTTACCTTTTCGTGGGGGGCGGCGACACTGAAGCTTTCTTT
14 TRBJ1-2 TRBV6-1 few TRBD1 CASRDREPYYGYTF TGTGCCAGCCGAGACAGGGAGCCATACTATGGCTACACCTTC
13 TRBJ1-6 TRBV6-1 few TRBD1 CASSKDRESPLHF TGTGCCAGCAGTAAGGACAGGGAATCACCCCTCCACTTT
15 TRBJ1-1 TRBV7-3 many - CASSNSGLSPTEAFF TGTGCCAGCAGCAACTCTGGGTTAAGCCCCACTGAAGCTTTCTTT
13 TRBJ1-5 TRBV24-1 - - CATSPRGDQPQHF TGTGCCACCAGTCCTCGGGGCGATCAGCCCCAGCATTTT
16 TRBJ1-1 TRBV4-3 many TRBD1 CASSPHRGQTSTEAFF TGCGCCAGCAGCCCTCACAGGGGGCAGACAAGCACTGAAGCTTTCTTT
17 TRBJ2-3 TRBV12-3/TRBV12-4 - TRBD2 CASRRQGLAGGTDTQYF TGTGCCAGCAGACGGCAAGGACTAGCGGGGGGAACAGATACGCAGTATTTT
16 TRBJ1-1 TRBV5-4 few - CASSPHPRGMNTEAFF TGTGCCAGCAGCCCCCACCCCCGGGGAATGAACACTGAAGCTTTCTTT
17 TRBJ2-3 TRBV2 few TRBD2 CASSDPIAGRSTDTQYF TGTGCCAGCAGCGATCCGATAGCGGGGAGATCCACAGATACGCAGTATTTT
14 TRBJ2-3 TRBV20-1 few - CSARKRDISHTQYF TGCAGTGCTAGGAAGAGGGATATATCACATACGCAGTATTTT
17 TRBJ1-2 TRBV5-4 few - CASSLEYGGPGDYGYTF TGTGCCAGCAGCTTGGAATACGGGGGCCCGGGGGACTATGGCTACACCTTC
14 TRBJ1-1 TRBV6-4 many TRBD1 CASSTGEGHTEAFF TGTGCCAGCAGTACAGGGGAGGGGCACACTGAAGCTTTCTTT